Listed here is a single T cell receptor beta chain. What it binds is unknown. The CDR3 spans 13 residues. V was clipped by 6 bases and J by 2 bases, with 10 bases between them. Germline V gene sequence: CDR1 MNHEY, CDR2 SMNVEV (reference sequence). Generated by immunoSEQ multiplex PCR, the TCRdb table keeps only in-frame clones and is missing some. The table lists more than 150,000 clones, approximately 92% of them singletons. These data belong to a study of shared clonotypes between healthy human individuals. Study-level background: CD8 memory received one plate per donor, CD8 naive two, CD4 memory three and CD4 naive three.

Study-level findings and limits: With several donors compared, 4% to 5% of naive CD4 clonotypes were shared.

The chain uses TRBV27 and TRBJ1-1; D ambiguous. The receptor's source is a woman aged 30 to 39 in good health. The sequencing input was naive CD4+ T cells sorted from blood. The subset: CD45RA+ positively selected. The CDR3 DNA sequence: TGTGCCAGCAGCCGACCCGGAAACACTGAAGCTTTCTTT. Its protein is CASSRPGNTEAFF.